This TCR beta chain is drawn from a study of blood T cell repertoires in COVID-19. The study recruited people aged roughly 18 to 89 years across roughly 23 US areas. The study assigned cohorts using participant-reported clinical history. Resolution of symptoms, clearance, or two negative PCRs was present in recovered Cohort 3 donors. The CDR3 has 15 amino acids. Germline V lookup: CDR1 SGHTA, CDR2 FQGNSA. Trimming cost V 5 bases and J 6 bases; bases outside gene matches: 10. Source study methods: Counts of nucleated cells, estimated from reference gene primer amplification, were obtained. Some clones are missing from TCRdb's copy, which holds only in-frame ones; the method was immunoSEQ multiplex PCR. The DNA was the basis for D and trimming; V, J and clone size are from that table. The top ten clones hold around a tenth of a sample with over 300,000 clones, around 91% of them seen once.

The clonotype comes from a woman between 40 and 55 years old who had recovered from COVID-19. The sequencing sample was made of PBMCs or T cells enriched from blood (not recorded which). The chain couples TRBV7-2 to TRBJ2-1, with 7 bases fitting TRBD1. In nucleotides, the CDR3 is TGTGCCAGCAGCCCCAAGGGACAGACCCCCAATGAGCAGTTCTTC. This gives the protein CASSPKGQTPNEQFF.